One sample yielded the 22 T cell receptor beta chains listed below, sequenced in a study of T cells in Graves' hyperthyroidism and ophthalmopathy. The TCR beta CDR3 regions underwent amplification using RNA transcripts as the source. RT-PCR in the first round (using the HTBI primer set) targeted the TCR CDR3. TCRdb re-derived calls from the multiplex PCR reads in MiXCR, one entry per CDR3 protein. This sample has 540,000 or so distinct CDR3 sequences; 46% occur once, and the top ten carry around 19%. Sequenced: peripheral blood or thyroid tissue (not recorded which). The receptors were gathered from an adult woman with Graves' disease, either hyperthyroidism or ophthalmopathy (not recorded which).

This clonotype was seen repeatedly, ten times or more. V and J are TRBV28 and TRBJ2-2; D is unclear. The CDR3 spans 12 residues. The V gene lost 8 bases and the J gene lost 5 bases, with 9 bases spanning the gap. Germline V gene lookup returns CDR1 MDHEN and CDR2 SYDVKM. The CDR3 spells CASEARTGELFF. The CDR3 nucleotides read TGTGCCAGCGAAGCCCGGACCGGGGAGCTGTTTTTT.

At least ten counts were recorded for this clonotype. The rearrangement joins TRBV7-9 to TRBJ2-7, with D maybe TRBD2 (5 bases). V was shortened by 3 bases and J by 3 bases, with 12 bases between the two germline ends. This CDR3 has 14 amino acids. Germline assignment: CDR1 SEHNR and CDR2 FQNEAQ (reference sequence). The CDR3 DNA reads as TGTGCCAGCAGCTTGGGAGCGGACTTCTACGAGCAGTACTTC. It is translated as CASSLGADFYEQYF.

V gene TRBV7-2 combines with J gene TRBJ2-7; 7 bases fit TRBD1. Per the germline V gene, CDR1 is SGHTA and CDR2 is FQGNSA. Trimming cost V 4 bases and J 0 bases; bases outside gene matches: 9. The CDR3 contains 16 residues. Written as DNA, the CDR3 is TGTGCCAGCAGCTCCCCCGGGACAGAGAGCTCCTACGAGCAGTACTTC. It codes for CASSSPGTESSYEQYF.

This chain connects TRBV12-3 or TRBV12-4 to TRBJ2-2; 7 nucleotides align to TRBD2. This CDR3 region has 14 residues. Trimming cost V 7 bases and J 2 bases; bases outside gene matches: 4. In DNA form, the CDR3 reads TGTGCCAGCAACGCGGGAGTCAACACCGGGGAGCTGTTTTTT. This sequence encodes CASNAGVNTGELFF.

The CDR3 DNA sequence: TGTGCCAGCAGTGGACAGGGCGACAGCAATCAGCCCCAGCATTTT. Translating gives CASSGQGDSNQPQHF. This rearrangement joins TRBV7-9 to TRBJ1-5; 8 nucleotides match TRBD1. Losses at the gene ends were 6 bases for V and 1 base for J; bases not matched to a gene: 5. The CDR3 length is 15 residues. Germline V gene sequence: CDR1 SEHNR, CDR2 FQNEAQ (reference sequence).

This clonotype was found once. The chain recombines TRBV7-2 with TRBJ2-3, with D unclear. The V gene lost 7 bases and the J gene lost 4 bases, with 12 bases spanning the gap. Germline CDR1 SGHTA, CDR2 FQGNSA. This CDR3 is 13 amino acids long. The CDR3 reads CASTRVVPDTQYF. The CDR3 bases are TGTGCCAGCACCAGAGTTGTCCCAGATACGCAGTATTTT.

This clonotype was detected ten times or more. The CDR3 loop reads CSATGTDYGYTF. Written as DNA, the CDR3 is TGCAGTGCCACCGGGACAGACTATGGCTACACCTTC. This rearrangement joins TRBV20-1 to TRBJ1-2; TRBD1 aligns across 7 bases. V lost 6 bases to trimming and J lost 3 bases; unmatched junction nucleotides: 4. This CDR3 comprises 12 residues. From germline, CDR1 is DFQATT and CDR2 SNEGSKA (reference sequence).

This clonotype appeared many times. The J gene is TRBJ1-2, the V gene TRBV20-1; 9 bases line up with TRBD1. Germline values: CDR1 DFQATT, CDR2 SNEGSKA (reference sequence). The CDR3 contains 11 residues. This chain's CDR3 is CAGQGIAGYTF. DNA of the CDR3: TGCGCCGGACAGGGGATAGCTGGCTACACCTTC.

For this clonotype: The CDR3 end shows no conserved phenylalanine or tryptophan, and so a read error is likely. No DNA is shown, since the ends of the CDR3 on it are uncertain; the CDR3 is the one TCRdb lists. V is TRBV7-9 and J is TRBJ2-7; the D call in the table, TRBD2, was not verified against the DNA. Germline V gene data show CDR1 as SEHNR and CDR2 as FQNEAQ (reference sequence). The CDR3 is made up of 8 amino acids, end residues included. CDR3 residues: CASSKSGS.

The chain couples TRBV5-5 to TRBJ1-6; D gene unclear. Trimming took 6 bases from V and 9 from J, leaving 22 bases between them. Germline loops: CDR1 SGHKS, CDR2 YYEKEE (reference sequence). CDR3 length: 16 residues. CDR3 DNA sequence: TGTGCCAGCACCCGAGGGATGAAGTGCGTTTTTTCACCCCTCCACTTT. Encoded protein: CASTRGMKCVFSPLHF.

The table lists this clonotype with many counts. The chain employs TRBV7-8 and TRBJ2-7; D is perhaps TRBD2 (5 bases). Trimming shortened V by 0 bases and J by 5 bases, and 11 bases separated the two germline ends. Looked up from germline, CDR1 is SGHVS and CDR2 is FQNEAQ. The CDR3 loop spans 14 amino acids. The CDR3 loop is CASSLASGINEQYF. In DNA, the CDR3 is TGTGCCAGCAGCTTAGCCTCGGGGATAAACGAGCAGTACTTC.

For this clonotype: Since a much larger clone is just one base distant, this may be a read error. The chain links TRBV11-2 to TRBJ2-7; 8 bases match TRBD2. This CDR3 is built from 16 residues. The germline V gene has CDR1 SGHAT and CDR2 FQNNGV. Losses at the gene ends were 5 bases for V and 0 bases for J; bases not matched to a gene: 9. CDR3 coding DNA: TGTGCCAGCAGCCCAGGGACTAGGGGCCGCTCCTACGAGCAGTACTTC. It encodes CASSPGTRGRSYEQYF. Using reference TRBV11-2 and TRBJ2-7 for the parts outside the CDR3, the full variable domain is EAGVAQSPRYKIIEKRQSVAFWCNPISGHATLYWYQQILGQGPKLLIQFQNNGVVDDSQLPKDRFSAERLKGVDSTLKIQPAKLEDSAVYLCASSPGTRGRSYEQYFGPGTRLTVT.

The chain couples TRBV11-2 to TRBJ2-5; 9 bases align to TRBD2. The V gene end was trimmed by 4 bases and the J gene end by 4 bases; junction bases not matched to a gene: 13. Germline V gives CDR1 SGHAT, CDR2 FQNNGV. The CDR3 is 17 amino acids. CDR3 DNA sequence: TGTGCCAGCAGCTCCGGTAGAGGGACTAGCCCCACAGAGACCCAGTACTTC. Residues: CASSSGRGTSPTETQYF.

The chain combines TRBV20-1 with TRBJ1-5; 8 nucleotides line up with TRBD1. V shed 6 bases and J 7 bases; nucleotides not matched to a gene: 8. The CDR3 has 13 residues. In germline, CDR1 is DFQATT, CDR2 SNEGSKA (reference sequence). The CDR3 sequence: CSAHGQGGQPQHF. Here the CDR3 DNA reads TGCAGTGCGCATGGACAGGGTGGGCAGCCCCAGCATTTT.

This chain links TRBV3-1 with TRBJ1-2; no clear D gene. Germline-derived CDR1 and CDR2 are LGHDT and YNNKEL (reference sequence). Trimming took off 3 bases at V and 8 bases at J, with 13 bases between the two ends. There are 13 residues in the CDR3. This CDR3 reads CASSHGPPGGYTF. CDR3 coding DNA: TGTGCCAGCAGCCACGGACCGCCGGGAGGCTACACCTTC. The complete variable domain, with remaining parts taken from reference TRBV3-1 and TRBJ1-2, reads DTAVSQTPKYLVTQMGNDKSIKCEQNLGHDTMYWYKQDSKKFLKIMFSYNNKELIINETVPNRFSPKSPDKAHLNLHINSLELGDSAVYFCASSHGPPGGYTFGSGTRLTVV.

CDR3 coding DNA: TGCAGTCCGCACGGAGGGGGCTGGGAGGCTTTCTTT. Translation gives CSPHGGGWEAFF. The chain joins TRBV20-1 to TRBJ1-1; 7 nucleotides align to TRBD1. After removal of 8 bases from V and 11 bases from J, the junction contained 14 bases not matched to a gene. The germline CDR1 and CDR2 sequences are DFQATT and SNEGSKA (reference sequence). This CDR3 contains 12 residues.

The chain carries TRBV28 and TRBJ2-7; tentative D call: TRBD1 (5 bases). Trimming removed 8 bases at V and 5 bases at J, with 13 bases between. Germline CDR1 and CDR2: MDHEN and SYDVKM. The CDR3 is made up of 12 amino acids. CDR3 sequence: CASLGVVDEQYF. Here the CDR3 DNA reads TGTGCCAGCCTAGGGGTGGTAGACGAGCAGTACTTC.

The chain joins TRBV7-2 to TRBJ1-1; D ambiguous. The ends were cut back, 5 bases at V and 10 bases at J, with 17 bases in the middle. CDR1 is SGHTA and CDR2 is FQGNSA in the germline V gene. The CDR3 extends over 13 amino acids. CDR3 sequence (DNA): TGTGCCAGCAGCCGACTTTGGGAGGGTTCAGCTTTCTTT. As protein: CASSRLWEGSAFF.

The chain combines TRBV10-3 with TRBJ2-1; maybe TRBD1 (6 bases). The germline CDR1 and CDR2 sequences are ENHRY and SYGVKD. Trimming shortened V by 6 bases and J by 9 bases, and 12 bases separated the two germline ends. The CDR3 totals 12 residues. CDR3 sequence reads: CAIRGAGSEQFF. The DNA of the CDR3 is TGTGCCATCAGGGGGGCTGGCAGTGAGCAGTTCTTC.

This sequence joins TRBV9 and TRBJ1-1, with D possibly TRBD1 on 5 matching bases. V lost 3 bases and J 10 bases, leaving 10 bases between the germline ends. The CDR3 has 11 amino acids. The V gene's germline CDR1 is SGDLS and CDR2 YYNGEE. The CDR3 spells CASSGRQGAFF. As DNA, the CDR3 is TGTGCCAGCAGCGGTCGGCAGGGAGCTTTCTTT.

V usage is TRBV2 and J usage is TRBJ1-1, with TRBD1 identical over 7 bases. The CDR3 contains 18 residues. Germline CDR1 and CDR2: SNHLY and FYNNEI. With 2 bases clipped from V and 0 bases from J, the junction kept 12 bases outside the gene matches. CDR3 residues: CASSERDRSLGMNTEAFF. Written as DNA, the CDR3 is TGTGCCAGCAGTGAACGGGACAGATCGCTAGGTATGAACACTGAAGCTTTCTTT.

This clonotype occurred many times. J is TRBJ2-5 and V is TRBV13; maybe TRBD2 (5 bases). Trimming removed 5 bases from V and 4 bases from J, with 17 bases in between. CDR1 and CDR2 from the germline V gene are PRHDT and FYEKMQ (reference sequence). This CDR3 comprises 15 residues. Here the CDR3 reads CASSLDPGRGETQYF. Written as DNA, the CDR3 is TGTGCCAGCAGCCTCGATCCGGGCCGGGGAGAGACCCAGTACTTC.